Shown below are 7 T cell receptor beta chains from a single sample sequenced in a study of beta chain features in type 1 diabetes. Overall study results and limits: Moderate but significant shortening of TCRB CDR3s was recorded in all four CD4+ subsets from Type 1 diabetes patients.

cDNA synthesis used the whole RNA isolate, giving expressed TCRB sequences. The method was immunoSEQ multiplex PCR; TCRdb's version includes in-frame clones alone and lacks a portion of them. Among more than 250,000 clones listed, approximately 24% were seen once. These receptors have no identified antigens. Sequenced material: naive CD4+ T cells from blood. These receptors were obtained from a woman aged 25 to 39 with type 1 diabetes.

The chain carries TRBV4-1 and TRBJ1-1, with 8 bases that match TRBD1. The J segment lost 1 base and the V segment lost 0 bases, leaving 10 bases of the junction unmatched. CDR3 size: 18 residues. Per germline, CDR1 MGHRA and CDR2 YSYEKL. For the CDR3, the DNA is TGCGCCAGCAGCCAAGATAGACCAGGGGGCGCTAGGAACACTGAAGCTTTCTTT. This gives the protein CASSQDRPGGARNTEAFF.

This clone has just a few counts. This chain uses TRBV7-9 with TRBJ1-2; 9 bases line up with TRBD1. Looked up from germline, CDR1 is SEHNR and CDR2 is FQNEAQ (reference sequence). The CDR3 loop spans 14 amino acids. Unmatched junction bases numbered 4, after V lost 4 bases and J lost 4 bases. CDR3 amino acids: CASSSVDRGYGYTF. Written as DNA, the CDR3 is TGTGCCAGCAGCTCTGTGGACAGGGGCTATGGCTACACCTTC.

The chain recombines TRBV4-1 with TRBJ1-2; possibly TRBD1 for D (5 bases). V dropped 1 base and J dropped 0 bases, with 9 bases sitting between them. The V gene's germline CDR1 is MGHRA and CDR2 YSYEKL. This CDR3 is built from 15 residues. CDR3 sequence: CASSQVAGSNYGYTF. Here the CDR3 DNA reads TGCGCCAGCAGCCAAGTCGCAGGGTCTAACTATGGCTACACCTTC.

The rearrangement uses TRBV7-9 and TRBJ1-1; D possibly corresponds to TRBD1 (5 bases). The V gene's germline CDR1 is SEHNR and CDR2 FQNEAQ (reference sequence). Trimming pared 8 bases from V and 4 bases from J, leaving 14 bases between. The CDR3 spans 13 residues. CDR3 bases: TGTGCCAGCCTGGGGGGATGGGGCACTGAAGCTTTCTTT. Translated, it gives CASLGGWGTEAFF.

This sequence joins TRBV5-1 and TRBJ1-1; weak D call: TRBD1 (5 bases). Germline lookup yields CDR1 SGHRS and CDR2 YFSETQ. The V gene lost 0 bases and the J gene lost 5 bases, with 11 bases spanning the gap. The CDR3 is made up of 14 amino acids. This CDR3 reads CASSLALGTTEAFF. The CDR3 bases are TGCGCCAGCAGCTTGGCCTTGGGGACTACTGAAGCTTTCTTT.

This clone has a handful of counts. The chain is built from TRBV5-1 and TRBJ2-7; 9 nucleotides align to TRBD1. Germline V gives CDR1 SGHRS, CDR2 YFSETQ. CDR3 size: 16 residues. V gave up 3 bases and J gave up 5 bases; unmatched junction bases: 12. DNA of the CDR3: TGCGCCAGCAGCTCATCCGGGACAGGGTGGTCAGACGAGCAGTACTTC. This codes for CASSSSGTGWSDEQYF.

J is TRBJ2-7 and V is TRBV19, with 11 bases matching TRBD1. The CDR3 is 15 amino acids. Germline CDR1 LNHDA, CDR2 SQIVND (reference sequence). Unmatched junction bases numbered 4, after V lost 3 bases and J lost 3 bases. For the CDR3, the DNA is TGTGCCAGTAGTATTAGAGGGACAGGGGGCTACGAGCAGTACTTC. Its protein product is CASSIRGTGGYEQYF.